Listed below are T cell receptor beta chains from one sample, sequenced in a study of OX40 agonist ivuxolimab in advanced cancers. Profiling relied on immunoSEQ multiplex PCR, and the TCRdb table lists in-frame clones only, not all of them. The repertoire consists of 70,000 to 90,000 clones, with approximately 90% occurring once and the leading ten covering roughly 8.6%. Source: CD4+ or CD8+ T cells sorted from blood, taken in a trial of the OX40 agonist ivuxolimab. The source is an adult with an advanced solid tumor such as melanoma, head and neck, liver or kidney cancer. Both conserved end residues are part of each CDR3. D genes are given only for firm matches. Rows give clone size only sometimes, using once, few, many, or a class for an expanded clone.

- 14 - TRBJ1-4 TRBV28 CASRWGRANEKLFF TGTGCCAGCAGGTGGGGGAGGGCTAATGAAAAACTGTTTTTT
- 12 - TRBJ2-5 TRBV19 CASSVPQETQYF TGTGCCAGTAGTGTCCCTCAAGAGACCCAGTACTTC
- 15 - TRBJ2-1 TRBV5-6 CASSGVGGSYNEQFF TGTGCCAGCAGCGGAGTGGGGGGCTCCTACAATGAGCAGTTCTTC
- 15 - TRBJ2-6 TRBV27 CASSSWSSGANVLTF TGTGCCAGCAGTTCATGGAGCTCTGGGGCCAACGTCCTGACTTTC
- 14 - TRBJ1-5 TRBV6-1 CASSSRDSNQPQHF TGTGCCAGCAGTTCTCGGGACAGCAATCAGCCCCAGCATTTT
- 15 - TRBJ1-5 TRBV5-1 CASSLGPRGNQPQHF TGCGCCAGCAGCTTGGGTCCTAGGGGTAATCAGCCCCAGCATTTT
- 14 - TRBJ2-2 TRBV7-9 CASSLGGYTGELFF TGTGCCAGCAGCTTAGGGGGATACACCGGGGAGCTGTTTTTT
few 15 - TRBJ2-1 TRBV5-1 CASSSGAVMYNEQFF TGCGCCAGCAGCTCCGGGGCAGTTATGTACAATGAGCAGTTCTTC
- 16 TRBD1 TRBJ1-2 TRBV28 CASSTLGQGGKGGYTF TGTGCCAGCTCTACGTTGGGACAGGGGGGAAAAGGTGGCTACACCTTC
- 14 - TRBJ2-3 TRBV5-1 CASSQWTDSDTQYF TGCGCCAGCAGCCAATGGACTGACTCGGATACGCAGTATTTT
- 12 - TRBJ1-5 TRBV6-1 CASSSRVRPQHF TGTGCCAGCAGTTCAAGGGTAAGGCCCCAGCATTTT
- 11 - TRBJ2-7 TRBV30 CAWDDSYEQYF TGTGCCTGGGACGACAGCTACGAGCAGTACTTC
- 13 - TRBJ2-3 TRBV5-1 CASVRDLADTQYF TGCGCCAGCGTTCGGGACTTGGCAGATACGCAGTATTTT
- 14 TRBD1 TRBJ2-5 TRBV27 CANSRDRGGETQYF TGTGCCAACTCCCGCGACAGGGGAGGAGAGACCCAGTACTTC
- 17 - TRBJ2-7 TRBV5-1 CASTGALRDDNSYEQYF TGCGCCAGCACCGGGGCCTTGCGGGATGACAACTCCTACGAGCAGTACTTC
- 12 - TRBJ1-5 TRBV19 CASSIRGQPQHF TGTGCCAGTAGTATACGGGGTCAGCCCCAGCATTTT
- 18 TRBD2 TRBJ2-1 TRBV4-1 CASSQVSTGLAGNNEQFF TGCGCCAGCAGCCAAGTCTCTACCGGACTAGCGGGGAACAATGAGCAGTTCTTC
- 15 TRBD1 TRBJ1-5 TRBV19 CASNGGQGGNQPQHF TGTGCCAGTAATGGGGGACAGGGCGGCAATCAGCCCCAGCATTTT